The 21 T cell receptor beta chains below were found in one sample sequenced in a study of control samples from healthy donors and cancer patients. Clones were read by immunoSEQ multiplex PCR, and TCRdb kept only the in-frame ones, dropping some. The sample has about 140,000 clones; under 95% are singletons. The sequenced sample consisted of blood. The source is a man aged 18 to 29 in good health.

The rearrangement links TRBV6-5 to TRBJ2-7; perhaps TRBD1 as D (6 bases). The CDR3 spans 15 residues. Per germline, CDR1 MNHEY and CDR2 SVGAGI. V was cut by 1 base and J by 3 bases, with 13 bases left in between. Here the CDR3 DNA reads TGTGCCAGCAGTTACTACGGACAGACTGGCTACGAGCAGTACTTC. Protein product: CASSYYGQTGYEQYF.

The rearrangement uses TRBV5-4 and TRBJ2-1, with 8 bases lining up with TRBD1. With V trimmed by 4 bases and J by 8 bases, 11 bases remained unmatched. This CDR3 has 15 residues. Germline V gene sequence: CDR1 SGHNT, CDR2 YYREEE (reference sequence). The CDR3 region is CASSADRGLLDEQFF. The CDR3, as DNA: TGTGCCAGCAGCGCTGACAGGGGCCTCTTGGATGAGCAGTTCTTC.

This clone showed up just once. The J gene is TRBJ1-1, the V gene TRBV28; D unresolved. Germline V CDR1 and CDR2: MDHEN, SYDVKM. The ends were cut back, 6 bases at V and 1 base at J, with 9 bases in the middle. CDR3 length: 13 residues. DNA of the CDR3: TGTGCCAGCAGCGTCATGGCGAACACTGAAGCTTTCTTT. As protein: CASSVMANTEAFF.

The rearrangement uses TRBV7-9 and TRBJ1-4; D call uncertain. CDR1 and CDR2 from the germline V gene are SEHNR and FQNEAQ (reference sequence). This CDR3 contains 16 residues. Trimming took off 4 bases at V and 6 bases at J, with 18 bases between the two ends. CDR3 region: CASSSLAPPLHEKLFF. CDR3 DNA sequence: TGTGCCAGCAGCTCCTTGGCCCCCCCATTACATGAAAAACTGTTTTTT. The full variable domain, completed using reference TRBV7-9 and TRBJ1-4, is DTGVSQNPRHKITKRGQNVTFRCDPISEHNRLYWYRQTLGQGPEFLTYFQNEAQLEKSRLLSDRFSAERPKGSFSTLEIQRTEQGDSAMYLCASSSLAPPLHEKLFFGSGTQLSVL.

The genes are TRBV5-1 and TRBJ2-3; 8 bases match TRBD2. This CDR3 is 14 amino acids long. Trimming at V came to 4 bases and at J to 2 bases, leaving 3 bases not matched to a gene. The V gene's germline CDR1 is SGHRS and CDR2 YFSETQ. The CDR3 DNA reads TGCGCCAGCAGCCCAGCGGGAGTCACAGATACGCAGTATTTT. Its translation is CASSPAGVTDTQYF.

The V gene is TRBV25-1, the J gene TRBJ1-1; tentatively, D is TRBD1 (6 bases). V lost 4 bases to trimming and J lost 1 base, with 10 bases between them. Germline V gives CDR1 MGHDK, CDR2 SYGVNS. CDR3 size: 14 residues. CDR3 coding DNA: TGTGCCAGCAGTGCCCCGACAGGGAACACTGAAGCTTTCTTT. Its protein product is CASSAPTGNTEAFF.

The chain couples TRBV11-2 to TRBJ1-2; D gene ambiguous. Germline-derived CDR1 and CDR2 are SGHAT and FQNNGV. Trimming removed 1 base at V and 0 bases at J, with 9 bases between. The CDR3 is made up of 15 amino acids. The CDR3 coding sequence is TGTGCCAGCAGCTTAGGTACGGGGTCTAACTATGGCTACACCTTC. It encodes CASSLGTGSNYGYTF.

For this clone: The junction departs from the called germline gene at one end, perhaps through a read error. The V gene is TRBV6-1, the J gene TRBJ2-2; 9 positions match TRBD2. The CDR3 length is 14 residues. CDR1 is MNHNS, CDR2 SASEGT, per germline. The CDR3 sequence is CASREAGGSGELFF. CDR3 sequence (DNA): TGTGCCAGCAGGGAAGCGGGGGGTTCCGGGGAGCTGTTTTTT.

The chain carries TRBV3-1 (or the pseudogene TRBV3-2) and TRBJ1-1; D might be TRBD1 (5 bases). The CDR3 is made up of 12 amino acids. The V gene lost 5 bases and the J gene lost 11 bases, with 15 bases spanning the gap. Germline CDR1 and CDR2: LGHDT and YNNKEL (reference sequence). The CDR3 is CASSFRQLGAFF. In nucleotides, the CDR3 is TGTGCCAGCAGCTTCCGACAGCTGGGGGCTTTCTTT.

The genes are TRBV3-1 (or the pseudogene TRBV3-2) and TRBJ2-5; TRBD2 aligns across 8 bases. The CDR3 sequence is 14 residues long. CDR1 LGHDT and CDR2 YNNKEL come from the germline V gene (reference sequence). V trimming: 6 bases; J trimming: 0 bases; junction bases outside the gene matches: 3. The CDR3 DNA reads as TGTGCCAGCAGTGGCGGGGGGTACCAAGAGACCCAGTACTTC. Protein sequence: CASSGGGYQETQYF.

The rearrangement links TRBV19 to TRBJ2-3; possible D gene TRBD1, 5 bases. Germline CDR1 and CDR2: LNHDA and SQIVND (reference sequence). V was cut by 6 bases and J by 10 bases, with 11 bases left in between. CDR3 length: 11 residues. Here the CDR3 reads CASSRLTAQYF. CDR3 bases: TGTGCCAGTAGCCGACTGACAGCGCAGTATTTT.

The rearrangement uses TRBV18 and TRBJ2-2, with D unclear. V lost 3 bases and J 7 bases, leaving 9 bases between the germline ends. The CDR3 is 13 amino acids. Germline V CDR1 and CDR2: KGHSH, LQKENI. CDR3 in DNA: TGTGCCAGCTCACCCCCCCCGGTCGGGGAGCTGTTTTTT. It codes for CASSPPPVGELFF.

The chain recombines TRBV6-6 with TRBJ1-5, with unresolved D. V was cut by 6 bases and J by 0 bases, with 9 bases left in between. Germline CDR1 and CDR2: MNHNY and SVGAGI (reference sequence). The length of the CDR3 is 14 residues. CDR3 DNA: TGTGCCAGCAGCTCGAAACGTAGCAATCAGCCCCAGCATTTT. Its protein is CASSSKRSNQPQHF.

The chain carries TRBV10-3 and TRBJ2-5; D is ambiguous. The CDR3 has 12 residues. Germline V gene sequence: CDR1 ENHRY, CDR2 SYGVKD. The V end lost 0 bases, the J end lost 2 bases, and 1 base lay between the germline ends. CDR3 in DNA: TGTGCCATCAGTGAGTCTCAAGAGACCCAGTACTTC. Translating gives CAISESQETQYF.

The chain has TRBV19 and TRBJ1-2, with D perhaps matching TRBD1 (6 bases). Germline CDR1 and CDR2: LNHDA and SQIVND (reference sequence). V was cut by 1 base and J by 4 bases, with 10 bases left in between. The CDR3 totals 14 residues. Written as DNA, the CDR3 is TGTGCCAGTAGTATAGTCGGACAGTTCTATGGCTACACCTTC. It encodes CASSIVGQFYGYTF.

The chain's CDR3 is CASSLGGTGDGYTF. As DNA, the CDR3 is TGTGCCAGCAGCTTAGGCGGGACAGGGGACGGCTACACCTTC. This chain connects TRBV11-3 to TRBJ1-2, with 10 bases aligning to TRBD1. The CDR3 length is 14 residues. CDR1 and CDR2 from the germline V gene are SGHNT and YENEEA. Germline trimming cut 1 base from V and 8 bases from J; bases unmatched to any gene: 4.

The chain uses TRBV6-2 or TRBV6-3 and TRBJ2-3; TRBD2 is a possible D gene (6 bases). Germline V gene lookup returns CDR1 MNHEY and CDR2 SVGEGT. Trimming cost V 6 bases and J 1 base, with 8 bases left between them. The CDR3 is 13 amino acids. CDR3 nucleotide sequence: TGTGCCAGCAGCGGGAGTCGCACAGATACGCAGTATTTT. Its translation: CASSGSRTDTQYF.

The rearrangement links TRBV9 to TRBJ2-1; D perhaps matches TRBD2 (5 bases). V lost 5 bases and J lost 3, with 15 bases in between. Germline V gene data show CDR1 as SGDLS and CDR2 as YYNGEE. This CDR3 contains 15 residues. CDR3 bases: TGTGCCAGCAGGATCGGACTTTCATACTACAATGAGCAGTTCTTC. Amino acids: CASRIGLSYYNEQFF.

The DNA for the CDR3 is TGTGCCAGTAGTCGCGGTCTCCAAGTAAATGAGCAGTTCTTC. Protein product: CASSRGLQVNEQFF. This chain links TRBV19 with TRBJ2-1, with D hard to call. V gave up 5 bases and J gave up 7 bases, with 15 bases separating them. From germline, CDR1 is LNHDA and CDR2 SQIVND (reference sequence). The CDR3 extends over 14 amino acids.

This clone appeared a few times. The chain combines TRBV7-9 with TRBJ2-7, with D possibly being TRBD2 (7 bases). CDR3 length: 12 residues. The V and J ends lost 7 bases and 5 bases respectively, with 12 bases between them. Germline loops: CDR1 SEHNR, CDR2 FQNEAQ (reference sequence). For the CDR3, the DNA is TGTGCCAGCACTAGGGGGGGCGACGAGCAGTACTTC. It codes for CASTRGGDEQYF.

The chain uses TRBV10-1 and TRBJ1-2; possibly TRBD1 for D (5 bases). The CDR3 loop spans 13 amino acids. Trimming removed 5 bases at V and 2 bases at J, with 9 bases between. Germline V gene sequence: CDR1 WNHNN, CDR2 SYGVQD (reference sequence). This CDR3 is CASSPQGNYGYTF. The CDR3 region has the DNA TGCGCCAGCAGTCCTCAGGGCAACTATGGCTACACCTTC.